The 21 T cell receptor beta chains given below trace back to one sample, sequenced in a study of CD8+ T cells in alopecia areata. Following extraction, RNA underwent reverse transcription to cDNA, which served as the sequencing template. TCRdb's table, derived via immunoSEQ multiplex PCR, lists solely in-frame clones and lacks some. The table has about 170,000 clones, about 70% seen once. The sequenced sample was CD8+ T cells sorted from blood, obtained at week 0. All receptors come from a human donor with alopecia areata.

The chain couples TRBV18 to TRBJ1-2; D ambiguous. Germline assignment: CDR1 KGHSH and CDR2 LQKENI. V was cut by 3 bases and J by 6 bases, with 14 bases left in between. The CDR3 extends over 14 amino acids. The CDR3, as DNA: TGTGCCAGCTCACCTCTCAGGAGGGTTGATGGCTACACCTTC. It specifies CASSPLRRVDGYTF.

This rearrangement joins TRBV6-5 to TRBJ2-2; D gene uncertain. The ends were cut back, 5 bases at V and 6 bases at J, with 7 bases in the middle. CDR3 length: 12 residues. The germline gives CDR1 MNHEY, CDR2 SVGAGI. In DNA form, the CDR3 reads TGTGCCAGCAGTATCAGACCCGGGGAGCTGTTTTTT. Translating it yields CASSIRPGELFF.

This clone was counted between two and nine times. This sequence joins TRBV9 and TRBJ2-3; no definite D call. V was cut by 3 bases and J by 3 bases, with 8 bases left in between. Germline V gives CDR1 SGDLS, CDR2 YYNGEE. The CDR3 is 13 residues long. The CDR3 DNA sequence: TGTGCCAGCAGCGCCGAATGGACAGATACGCAGTATTTT. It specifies CASSAEWTDTQYF.

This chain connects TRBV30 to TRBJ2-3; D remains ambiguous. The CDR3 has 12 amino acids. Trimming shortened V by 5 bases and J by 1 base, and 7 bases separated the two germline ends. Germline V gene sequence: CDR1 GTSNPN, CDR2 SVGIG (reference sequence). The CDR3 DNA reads TGTGCCTGGTATGTTGGCACAGATACGCAGTATTTT. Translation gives CAWYVGTDTQYF.

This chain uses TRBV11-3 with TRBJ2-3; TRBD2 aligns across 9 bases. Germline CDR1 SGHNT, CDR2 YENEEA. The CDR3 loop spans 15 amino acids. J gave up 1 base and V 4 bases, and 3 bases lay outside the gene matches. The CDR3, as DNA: TGTGCCAGCAGCTCAGCGGGGGGCCGCACAGATACGCAGTATTTT. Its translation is CASSSAGGRTDTQYF. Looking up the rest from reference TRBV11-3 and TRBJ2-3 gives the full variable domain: EAGVVQSPRYKIIEKKQPVAFWCNPISGHNTLYWYLQNLGQGPELLIRYENEEAVDDSQLPKDRFSAERLKGVDSTLKIQPAELGDSAVYLCASSSAGGRTDTQYFGPGTRLTVL.

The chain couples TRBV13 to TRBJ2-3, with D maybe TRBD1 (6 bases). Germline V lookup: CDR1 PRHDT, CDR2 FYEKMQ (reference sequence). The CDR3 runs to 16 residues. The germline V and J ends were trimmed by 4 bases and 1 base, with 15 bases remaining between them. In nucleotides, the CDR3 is TGTGCCAGCAGCTCCCCCCGAGGGGGACGCACAGATACGCAGTATTTT. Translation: CASSSPRGGRTDTQYF.

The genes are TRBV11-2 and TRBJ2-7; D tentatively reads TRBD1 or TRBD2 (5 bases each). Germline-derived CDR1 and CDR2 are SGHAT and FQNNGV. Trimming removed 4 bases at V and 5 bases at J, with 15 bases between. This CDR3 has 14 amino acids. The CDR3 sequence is CASSYRRDPHEQYF. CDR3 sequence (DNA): TGTGCCAGCAGCTACAGAAGGGACCCCCACGAGCAGTACTTC.

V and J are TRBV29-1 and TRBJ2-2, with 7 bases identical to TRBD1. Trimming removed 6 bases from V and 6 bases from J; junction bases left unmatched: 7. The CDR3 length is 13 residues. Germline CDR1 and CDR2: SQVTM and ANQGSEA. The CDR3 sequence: CSVRTGAAGELFF. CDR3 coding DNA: TGCAGCGTACGGACAGGCGCCGCCGGGGAGCTGTTTTTT.

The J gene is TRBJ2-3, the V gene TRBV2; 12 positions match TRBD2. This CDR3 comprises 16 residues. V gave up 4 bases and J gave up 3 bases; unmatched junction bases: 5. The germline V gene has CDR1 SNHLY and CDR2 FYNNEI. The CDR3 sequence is CASSGPSGGATDTQYF. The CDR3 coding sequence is TGTGCCAGCAGTGGCCCTAGCGGGGGGGCAACAGATACGCAGTATTTT.

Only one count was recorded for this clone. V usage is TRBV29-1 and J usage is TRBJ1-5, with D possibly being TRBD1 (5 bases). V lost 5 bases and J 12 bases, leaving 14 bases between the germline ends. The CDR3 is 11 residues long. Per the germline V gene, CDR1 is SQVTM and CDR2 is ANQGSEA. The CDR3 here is CSVYSRGIQHF. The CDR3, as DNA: TGCAGCGTTTACAGCCGGGGGATCCAGCATTTT.

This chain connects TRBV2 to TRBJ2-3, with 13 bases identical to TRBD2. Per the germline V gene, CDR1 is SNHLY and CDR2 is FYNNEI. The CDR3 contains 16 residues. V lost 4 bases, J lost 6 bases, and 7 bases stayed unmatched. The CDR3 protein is CASSASGTSGVDTQYF. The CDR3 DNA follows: TGTGCCAGCAGTGCATCCGGGACTAGCGGGGTGGATACGCAGTATTTT.

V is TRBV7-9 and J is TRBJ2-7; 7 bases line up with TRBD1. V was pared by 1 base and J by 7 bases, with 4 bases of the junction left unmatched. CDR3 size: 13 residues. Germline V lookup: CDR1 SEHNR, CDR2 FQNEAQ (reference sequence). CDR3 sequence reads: CASSLEGAREQYF. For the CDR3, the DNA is TGTGCCAGCAGCTTAGAGGGGGCGCGGGAGCAGTACTTC.

The CDR3 DNA reads TGTGCCAGCAGCGTCGAGCGGGGGGGCCTAGATACGCAGTATTTT. Its protein product is CASSVERGGLDTQYF. The gene calls are TRBV9 and TRBJ2-3; TRBD2 aligns across 10 bases. CDR3 length equals 15 residues. V shed 2 bases, J shed 5 bases, and the junction held 5 bases outside the gene matches. The V gene's germline CDR1 is SGDLS and CDR2 YYNGEE.

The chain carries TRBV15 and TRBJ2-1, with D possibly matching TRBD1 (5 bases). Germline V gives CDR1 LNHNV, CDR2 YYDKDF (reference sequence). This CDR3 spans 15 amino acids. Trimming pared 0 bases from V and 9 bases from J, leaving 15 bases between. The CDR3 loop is CATSRDRGLGIEQFF. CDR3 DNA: TGTGCCACCAGCAGAGATAGGGGCCTTGGAATTGAGCAGTTCTTC.

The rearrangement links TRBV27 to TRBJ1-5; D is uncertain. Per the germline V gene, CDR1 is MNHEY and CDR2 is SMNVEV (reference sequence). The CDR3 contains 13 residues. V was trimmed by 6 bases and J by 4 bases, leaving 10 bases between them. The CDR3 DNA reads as TGTGCCAGCAGCCCCGATATTAATCAGCCCCAGCATTTT. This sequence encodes CASSPDINQPQHF.

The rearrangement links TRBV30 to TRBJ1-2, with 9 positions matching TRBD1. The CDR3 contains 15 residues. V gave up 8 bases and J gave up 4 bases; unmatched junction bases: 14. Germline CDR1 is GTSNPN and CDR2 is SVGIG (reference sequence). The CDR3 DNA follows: TGTGCCGGAACAGCATGGACAGGGGTCGGCTATGGCTACACCTTC. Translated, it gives CAGTAWTGVGYGYTF.

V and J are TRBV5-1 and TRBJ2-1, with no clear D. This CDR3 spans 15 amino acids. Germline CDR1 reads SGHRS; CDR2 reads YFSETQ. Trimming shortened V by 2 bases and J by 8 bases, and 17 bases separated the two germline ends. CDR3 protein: CASSFRGRLSDEQFF. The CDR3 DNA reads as TGCGCCAGCAGCTTTCGTGGACGGCTCTCGGATGAGCAGTTCTTC.

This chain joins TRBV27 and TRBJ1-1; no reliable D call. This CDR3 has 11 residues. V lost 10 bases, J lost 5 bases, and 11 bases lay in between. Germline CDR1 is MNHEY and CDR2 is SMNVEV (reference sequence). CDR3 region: CATWVGTEAFF. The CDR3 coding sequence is TGTGCCACCTGGGTCGGGACTGAAGCTTTCTTT.

Here the CDR3 DNA reads TGCAGCGGCCGGGACAGCTCCTACGAGCAGTACTTC. Amino acid sequence: CSGRDSSYEQYF. The chain uses TRBV29-1 and TRBJ2-7; TRBD1 aligns across 7 bases. The germline CDR1 and CDR2 sequences are SQVTM and ANQGSEA. Germline trimming cut 7 bases from V and 0 bases from J; bases unmatched to any gene: 3. The CDR3 runs 12 residues.

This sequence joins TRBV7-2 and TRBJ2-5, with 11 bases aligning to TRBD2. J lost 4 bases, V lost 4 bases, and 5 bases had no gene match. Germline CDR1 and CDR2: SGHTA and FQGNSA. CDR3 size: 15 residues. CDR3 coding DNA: TGTGCCAGCAGCTATAGCGGGGGGGCGTTAGAGACCCAGTACTTC. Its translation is CASSYSGGALETQYF. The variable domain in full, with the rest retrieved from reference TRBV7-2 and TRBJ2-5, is GAGVSQSPSNKVTEKGKDVELRCDPISGHTALYWYRQSLGQGLEFLIYFQGNSAPDKSGLPSDRFSAERTGGSVSTLTIQRTQQEDSAVYLCASSYSGGALETQYFGPGTRLLVL.

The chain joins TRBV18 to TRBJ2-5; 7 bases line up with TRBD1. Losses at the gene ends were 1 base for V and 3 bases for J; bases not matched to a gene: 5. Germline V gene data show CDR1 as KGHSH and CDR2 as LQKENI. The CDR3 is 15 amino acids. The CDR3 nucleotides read TGTGCCAGCTCACCACTCCGGGACAGAGAAGAGACCCAGTACTTC. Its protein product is CASSPLRDREETQYF.